This TCR beta chain was identified during a study of T cell repertoires in cytomegalovirus infection. TCRdb processed the reads anew with MiXCR; each CDR3 protein has one entry. The sample lists 250,000 to 350,000 distinct CDR3 sequences; over 20% were seen once. V lost 8 bases, J lost 8 bases, and 11 bases stayed unmatched. CDR1 MNHNS and CDR2 SASEGT come from the germline V gene. The length of the CDR3 is 15 residues. This receptor was obtained from a human donor in good health (CMV status not recorded). Some clones in this sample may be carry-over from other donors' samples. V is TRBV6-1 and J is TRBJ2-1; TRBD2 matches 11 bases. Sequenced material: PBMCs. This CDR3 reads CASRISGGAGDEQFF. CDR3 nucleotides: TGTGCCAGCCGTATTAGCGGGGGGGCCGGGGATGAGCAGTTCTTC.